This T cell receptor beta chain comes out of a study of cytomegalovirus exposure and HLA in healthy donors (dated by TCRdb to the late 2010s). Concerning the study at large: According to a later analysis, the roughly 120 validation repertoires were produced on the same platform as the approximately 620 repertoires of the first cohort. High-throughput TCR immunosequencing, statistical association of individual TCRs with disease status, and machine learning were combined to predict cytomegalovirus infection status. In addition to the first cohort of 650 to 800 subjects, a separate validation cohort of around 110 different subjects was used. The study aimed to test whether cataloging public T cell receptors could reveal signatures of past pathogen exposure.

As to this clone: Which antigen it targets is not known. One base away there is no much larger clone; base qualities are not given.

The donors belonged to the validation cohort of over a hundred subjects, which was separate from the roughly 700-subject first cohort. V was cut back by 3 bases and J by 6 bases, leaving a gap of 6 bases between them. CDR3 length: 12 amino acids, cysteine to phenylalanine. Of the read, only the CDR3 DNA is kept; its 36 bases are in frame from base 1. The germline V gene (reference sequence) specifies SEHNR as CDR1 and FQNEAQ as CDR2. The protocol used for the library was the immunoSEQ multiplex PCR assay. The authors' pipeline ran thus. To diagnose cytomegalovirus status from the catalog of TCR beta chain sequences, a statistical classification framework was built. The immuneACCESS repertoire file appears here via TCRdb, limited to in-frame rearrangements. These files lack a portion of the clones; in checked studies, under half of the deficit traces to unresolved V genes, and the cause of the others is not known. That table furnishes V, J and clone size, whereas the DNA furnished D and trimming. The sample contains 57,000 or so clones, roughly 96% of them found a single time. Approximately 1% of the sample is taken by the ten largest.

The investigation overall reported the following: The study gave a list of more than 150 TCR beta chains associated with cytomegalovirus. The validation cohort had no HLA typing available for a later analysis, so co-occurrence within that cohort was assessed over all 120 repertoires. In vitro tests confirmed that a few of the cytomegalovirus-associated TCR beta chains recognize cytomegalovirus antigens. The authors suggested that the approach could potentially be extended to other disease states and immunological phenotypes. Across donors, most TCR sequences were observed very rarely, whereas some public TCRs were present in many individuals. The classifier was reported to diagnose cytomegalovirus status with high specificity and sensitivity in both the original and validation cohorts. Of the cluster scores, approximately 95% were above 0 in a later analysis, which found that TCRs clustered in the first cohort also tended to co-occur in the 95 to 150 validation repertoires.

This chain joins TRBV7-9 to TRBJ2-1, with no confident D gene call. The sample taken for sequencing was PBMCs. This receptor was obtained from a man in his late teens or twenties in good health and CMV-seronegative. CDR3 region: CASSLRSNEQFF. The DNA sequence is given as TGTGCCAGCAGCTTGAGGAGCAATGAGCAGTTCTTC.